The T cell receptor (beta chain) described here comes from a study of T cell responses to AZD1222 COVID-19 vaccine. At the level of the study: Recipients boosted at about 4 weeks or about 12 weeks are pooled.

Study results and caveats: Seropositive at baseline were only a handful of AZD1222 recipients. The study found vaccine-associated CD4 TCRs spanning spike, dominant at 160-218 and 743-854. Donors in the cohort were predominantly white British and more often female, and clonal diversity was possibly underestimated.

Trimming took 4 bases from V and 3 from J, leaving 16 bases between them. This CDR3 spans 15 amino acids. Germline V gene lookup returns CDR1 MNHEY and CDR2 SVGEGT. A word on this clone: The antigen remains undetermined.

Assay used: immunoSEQ multiplex PCR; TCRdb lists only in-frame clones, some missing. The sample contains about 150,000 clones, approximately 92% of which appear only once. Sequencing was performed on peripheral blood, taken on day 0 of AZD1222 vaccination. The chain uses TRBV6-2 or TRBV6-3 and TRBJ2-7; tentatively, D is TRBD2 (7 bases). The sequence derives from an adult in good health. This CDR3 reads CASSFGGAFIYEQYF. CDR3 bases: TGTGCCAGCAGTTTTGGGGGGGCATTTATCTACGAGCAGTACTTC.